This entry features one T cell receptor (beta chain) sequence. TCR sequencing used cDNA made by reverse transcription of extracted RNA. Generated by immunoSEQ multiplex PCR, the TCRdb table keeps only in-frame clones and is missing some. The data contain about 190,000 clones, approximately 56% of them singletons. This specimen comes from a study of CD8+ T cells in alopecia areata. Treatment noted: oral pan-JAK inhibitor, 5-10 mg twice daily. Alopecia areata patients provided lesional scalp punch biopsies and peripheral blood. This TCR was sampled from a human donor with alopecia areata. This sample comprised CD4+ T cells sorted from blood, obtained at week 4, from a patient treated with tofacitinib.

CDR3 coding DNA: TGCGCCAGCAGCTTGGTTGGGCTTTCGGCCAATCAGCCCCAGCATTTT. Translation gives CASSLVGLSANQPQHF. The chain carries TRBV5-1 and TRBJ1-5; no reliable D call. This CDR3 is built from 16 residues. Germline values: CDR1 SGHRS, CDR2 YFSETQ. Trimming took off 0 bases at V and 3 bases at J, with 13 bases between the two ends.